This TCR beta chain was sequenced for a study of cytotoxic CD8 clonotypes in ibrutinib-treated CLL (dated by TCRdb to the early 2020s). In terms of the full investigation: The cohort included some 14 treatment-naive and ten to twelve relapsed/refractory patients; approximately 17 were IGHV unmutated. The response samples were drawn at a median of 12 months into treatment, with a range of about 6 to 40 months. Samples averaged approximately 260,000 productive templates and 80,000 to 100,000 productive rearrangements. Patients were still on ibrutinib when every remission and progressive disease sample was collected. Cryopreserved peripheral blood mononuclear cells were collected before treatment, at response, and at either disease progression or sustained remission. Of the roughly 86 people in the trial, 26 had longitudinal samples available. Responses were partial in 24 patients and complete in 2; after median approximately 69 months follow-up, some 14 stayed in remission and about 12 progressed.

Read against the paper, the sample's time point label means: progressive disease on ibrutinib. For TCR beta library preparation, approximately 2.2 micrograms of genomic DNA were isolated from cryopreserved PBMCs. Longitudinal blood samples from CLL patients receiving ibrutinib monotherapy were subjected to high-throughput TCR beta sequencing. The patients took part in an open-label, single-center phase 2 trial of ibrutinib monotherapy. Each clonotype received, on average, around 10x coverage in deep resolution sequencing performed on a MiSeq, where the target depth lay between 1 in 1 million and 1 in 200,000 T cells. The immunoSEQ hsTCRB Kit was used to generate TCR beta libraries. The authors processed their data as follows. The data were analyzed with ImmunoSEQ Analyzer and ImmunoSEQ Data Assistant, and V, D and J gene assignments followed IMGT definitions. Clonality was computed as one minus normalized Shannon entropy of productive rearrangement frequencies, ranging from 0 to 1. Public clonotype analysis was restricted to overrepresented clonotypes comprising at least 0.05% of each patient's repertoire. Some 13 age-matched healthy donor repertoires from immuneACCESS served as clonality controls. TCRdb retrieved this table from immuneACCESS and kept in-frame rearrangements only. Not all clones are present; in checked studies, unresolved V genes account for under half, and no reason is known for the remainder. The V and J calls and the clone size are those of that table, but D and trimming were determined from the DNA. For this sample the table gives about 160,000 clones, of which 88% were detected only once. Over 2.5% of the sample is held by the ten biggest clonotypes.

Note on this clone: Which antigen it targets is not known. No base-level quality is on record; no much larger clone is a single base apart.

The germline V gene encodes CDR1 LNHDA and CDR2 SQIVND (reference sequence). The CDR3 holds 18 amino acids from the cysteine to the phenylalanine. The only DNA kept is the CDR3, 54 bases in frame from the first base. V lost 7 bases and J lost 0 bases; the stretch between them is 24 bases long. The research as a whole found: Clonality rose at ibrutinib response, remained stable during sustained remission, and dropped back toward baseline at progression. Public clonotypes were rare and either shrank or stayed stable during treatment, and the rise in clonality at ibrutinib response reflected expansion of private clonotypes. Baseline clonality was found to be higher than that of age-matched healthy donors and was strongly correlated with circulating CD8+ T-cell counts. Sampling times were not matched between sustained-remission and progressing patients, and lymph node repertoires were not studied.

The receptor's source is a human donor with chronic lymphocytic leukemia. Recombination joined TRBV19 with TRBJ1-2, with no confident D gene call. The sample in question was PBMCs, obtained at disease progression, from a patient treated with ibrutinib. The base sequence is TGTGCCAGTACCTATAGCGTTTTTAACGGAGAAGCTAACTATGGCTACACCTTC. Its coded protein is CASTYSVFNGEANYGYTF.